This entry describes one T cell receptor beta chain. The data derive from a study of T cell responses to AZD1222 COVID-19 vaccine. Some clones are missing from TCRdb's copy, which holds only in-frame ones; the method was immunoSEQ multiplex PCR. The sample lists about 110,000 clones, more than 70% occurring once. The sample consisted of peripheral blood, taken on day 0 of MenACWY control vaccination. The TCR comes from an adult in good health.

The CDR3 bases are TGTGCCAGCAGTGTGCAGGGTGTAACGCAGCCCCAGCATTTT. Its protein product is CASSVQGVTQPQHF. The J gene is TRBJ1-5, the V gene TRBV2; tentative D call: TRBD1 (5 bases). V lost 4 bases and J 7 bases, leaving 14 bases between the germline ends. Germline assignment: CDR1 SNHLY and CDR2 FYNNEI. This CDR3 region has 14 residues. Combining the CDR3 with reference TRBV2 and TRBJ1-5 gives the whole variable domain EPEVTQTPSHQVTQMGQEVILRCVPISNHLYFYWYRQILGQKVEFLVSFYNNEISEKSEIFDDQFSVERPDGSNFTLKIRSTKLEDSAMYFCASSVQGVTQPQHFGDGTRLSIL.